One sample yielded the 25 T cell receptor beta chains listed below, sequenced in a study of blood T cell repertoires in COVID-19. The protocol was immunoSEQ multiplex PCR, while the TCRdb copy is restricted to in-frame clones and leaves out a portion. Of roughly 84,000 clones in the sample, roughly 78% were seen once. The sample comprised peripheral blood. The receptors here all came from a man aged 55 to 69 with COVID-19, enrolled during active disease.

V usage is TRBV10-1 and J usage is TRBJ1-4; the match to TRBD1 covers 7 bases. In germline, CDR1 is WNHNN, CDR2 SYGVQD (reference sequence). The CDR3 is 12 residues long. Trimming removed 10 bases from V and 2 bases from J; junction bases left unmatched: 1. CDR3: CATTGTNEKLFF. The CDR3 coding sequence is TGCGCCACGACAGGGACTAATGAAAAACTGTTTTTT.

A word on this clone: This CDR3 is also generated by other DNA sequences in the sample. This chain uses TRBV7-9 with TRBJ2-7; TRBD2 agrees at 9 bases. From germline, CDR1 is SEHNR and CDR2 FQNEAQ (reference sequence). The J segment lost 4 bases and the V segment lost 5 bases, leaving 6 bases of the junction unmatched. The CDR3 covers 14 residues. CDR3 region: CASSPAAGGYEQYF. The DNA of the CDR3 is TGTGCCAGCAGCCCCGCCGCGGGGGGGTACGAGCAGTACTTC. Full variable domain (remainder filled in from reference TRBV7-9 and TRBJ2-7): DTGVSQNPRHKITKRGQNVTFRCDPISEHNRLYWYRQTLGQGPEFLTYFQNEAQLEKSRLLSDRFSAERPKGSFSTLEIQRTEQGDSAMYLCASSPAAGGYEQYFGPGTRLTVT.

V and J are TRBV9 and TRBJ2-1; the match to TRBD2 covers 10 bases. In germline, CDR1 is SGDLS, CDR2 YYNGEE. The V and J ends lost 0 bases and 7 bases, in that order; junction bases with no gene match: 16. CDR3 length equals 19 residues. The CDR3 DNA sequence: TGTGCCAGCAGCGTAGGAGGGGGGTCGACTAGCGGGCGGATGAATGAGCAGTTCTTC. The encoded protein is CASSVGGGSTSGRMNEQFF.

The chain has TRBV25-1 and TRBJ1-1, with D possibly matching TRBD1 (5 bases). The ends were cut back, 4 bases at V and 11 bases at J, with 11 bases in the middle. Germline CDR1 and CDR2: MGHDK and SYGVNS. CDR3 length equals 11 residues. The CDR3 is CASSGGGAAFF. CDR3 nucleotide sequence: TGTGCCAGCAGTGGCGGCGGGGCGGCTTTCTTT.

The gene calls are TRBV7-6 and TRBJ2-3; D possibly corresponds to TRBD1 (5 bases). Germline V gene sequence: CDR1 SGHVS, CDR2 FNYEAQ. With 5 bases removed from V and 3 bases from J, the gap between germline ends came to 15 bases. This CDR3 spans 15 amino acids. The CDR3 DNA reads as TGTGCCAGCAGCCTGGGGCCCAGTTCAACAGATACGCAGTATTTT. This sequence encodes CASSLGPSSTDTQYF.

This chain joins TRBV3-1 (or the pseudogene TRBV3-2) and TRBJ2-1; 7 bases map to TRBD1. The germline gives CDR1 LGHDT, CDR2 YNNKEL (reference sequence). The CDR3 runs 14 residues. J gave up 6 bases and V 5 bases, and 7 bases lay outside the gene matches. CDR3 region: CASSFSGTANEQFF. CDR3 in DNA: TGTGCCAGCAGCTTTTCCGGGACAGCCAATGAGCAGTTCTTC.

This chain's CDR3 is CASSGLHEQFF. CDR3 sequence (DNA): TGTGCCAGCAGCGGACTTCACGAGCAGTTCTTC. The J gene is TRBJ2-1, the V gene TRBV6-5, with D possibly TRBD2 on 5 matching bases. V dropped 6 bases and J dropped 10 bases, with 10 bases sitting between them. This CDR3 contains 11 residues. CDR1 is MNHEY, CDR2 SVGAGI, per germline.

This chain links TRBV2 with TRBJ2-7; maybe TRBD2 (5 bases). This CDR3 has 12 residues. The V end lost 3 bases, the J end lost 3 bases, and 6 bases lay between the germline ends. CDR1 is SNHLY and CDR2 is FYNNEI in the germline V gene. The CDR3 spells CASSEDFYEQYF. The DNA for the CDR3 is TGTGCCAGCAGTGAGGACTTCTACGAGCAGTACTTC.

This clone has only one observation. The genes are TRBV5-6 and TRBJ2-7; no firm D call. Germline lookup yields CDR1 SGHDT and CDR2 YYEEEE. The CDR3 is made up of 13 amino acids. Trimming pared 0 bases from V and 3 bases from J, leaving 7 bases between. CDR3 nucleotides: TGTGCCAGCAGCTTGGCCAACAACTACGAGCAGTACTTC. Translating it yields CASSLANNYEQYF.

V usage is TRBV5-1 and J usage is TRBJ2-3; no firm D call. With 0 bases removed from V and 5 bases from J, the gap between germline ends came to 7 bases. The CDR3 has 13 residues. Germline lookup yields CDR1 SGHRS and CDR2 YFSETQ. CDR3 DNA: TGCGCCAGCAGCTTGGGTTTCGGAGATACGCAGTATTTT. The encoded protein is CASSLGFGDTQYF. Full variable domain (outside the CDR3, taken from reference TRBV5-1 and TRBJ2-3): KAGVTQTPRYLIKTRGQQVTLSCSPISGHRSVSWYQQTPGQGLQFLFEYFSETQRNKGNFPGRFSGRQFSNSRSEMNVSTLELGDSALYLCASSLGFGDTQYFGPGTRLTVL.

The chain joins TRBV19 to TRBJ2-6, with D possibly matching TRBD2 (6 bases). Trimming left V 3 bases short and J 8 bases short, with 17 bases between. The CDR3 is 16 amino acids. Germline assignment: CDR1 LNHDA and CDR2 SQIVND (reference sequence). The DNA for the CDR3 is TGTGCCAGTAGTATTTATCCTGGTGCGGGAACCAACGTCCTGACTTTC. This gives the protein CASSIYPGAGTNVLTF.

V is TRBV4-1 and J is TRBJ1-6, with 7 bases that match TRBD1. CDR1 is MGHRA and CDR2 is YSYEKL in the germline V gene. V shed 3 bases, J shed 9 bases, and the junction held 8 bases outside the gene matches. The CDR3 totals 15 residues. Written as DNA, the CDR3 is TGCGCCAGCAGCCAGCCGACAGGGTTTCTTTCACCCCTCCACTTT. It specifies CASSQPTGFLSPLHF.

The CDR3 here is CASSPWGQGIQETQYF. For the CDR3, the DNA is TGTGCCAGCAGCCCCTGGGGACAGGGGATCCAAGAGACCCAGTACTTC. The genes are TRBV3-1 (or the pseudogene TRBV3-2) and TRBJ2-5; 10 bases agree with TRBD1. J gave up 1 base and V 4 bases, and 6 bases lay outside the gene matches. The CDR3 loop spans 16 amino acids. Germline lookup yields CDR1 LGHDT and CDR2 YNNKEL (reference sequence).

This clone was detected only once. This chain joins TRBV4-1 and TRBJ2-1; 9 positions agree with TRBD2. CDR3 length: 15 residues. The J segment lost 6 bases and the V segment lost 2 bases, leaving 5 bases of the junction unmatched. The V gene's germline CDR1 is MGHRA and CDR2 YSYEKL. CDR3 amino acids: CASSQLAGTANEQFF. The CDR3 coding sequence is TGCGCCAGCAGCCAACTAGCGGGGACCGCCAATGAGCAGTTCTTC.

The table lists this clone with a few counts. This chain uses TRBV7-3 with TRBJ2-1, with D possibly being TRBD2 (6 bases). The CDR3 has 12 amino acids. Trimming took 5 bases from V and 10 from J, leaving 12 bases between them. Germline CDR1 and CDR2: SGHTA and FQGTGA. The CDR3 is CASSPRSGEQFF. CDR3 DNA sequence: TGTGCCAGCAGCCCCCGCAGCGGGGAGCAGTTCTTC.

The chain is built from TRBV5-1 and TRBJ2-7, with D unclear. The V end was cut by 0 bases, the J end by 7 bases, with 11 bases between. The CDR3 contains 13 residues. Germline-derived CDR1 and CDR2 are SGHRS and YFSETQ. Here the CDR3 reads CASSLDLTREQYF. DNA for the CDR3: TGCGCCAGCAGCTTGGATCTCACCAGGGAGCAGTACTTC. The whole variable domain, remainder taken from reference TRBV5-1 and TRBJ2-7, is KAGVTQTPRYLIKTRGQQVTLSCSPISGHRSVSWYQQTPGQGLQFLFEYFSETQRNKGNFPGRFSGRQFSNSRSEMNVSTLELGDSALYLCASSLDLTREQYFGPGTRLTVT.

This CDR3 reads CATSRVYNGGPQHF. CDR3 nucleotides: TGTGCCACCAGCAGAGTCTACAACGGGGGGCCCCAGCATTTT. The chain combines TRBV15 with TRBJ1-5, with a weak D call TRBD1 (5 bases). V was shortened by 1 base and J by 9 bases, with 13 bases between the two germline ends. This CDR3 spans 14 amino acids. Germline loops: CDR1 LNHNV, CDR2 YYDKDF (reference sequence).

J is TRBJ2-2 and V is TRBV11-2; 7 nucleotides align to TRBD1. The junction had 10 bases not matched to a gene; V was cut back by 6 bases and J by 6 bases. The CDR3 has 15 residues. The germline gives CDR1 SGHAT, CDR2 FQNNGV. The CDR3 spells CASRNRQGGAGELFF. For the CDR3, the DNA is TGTGCCAGCAGAAATAGACAGGGTGGGGCCGGGGAGCTGTTTTTT.

The chain joins TRBV19 to TRBJ2-7; 8 bases align to TRBD1. The germline V gene encodes CDR1 LNHDA and CDR2 SQIVND (reference sequence). V lost 6 bases, J lost 4 bases, and 8 bases stayed unmatched. This CDR3 region has 14 residues. The CDR3 loop reads CASSTGTGLYEQYF. The CDR3 DNA is TGTGCCAGTAGCACCGGGACAGGCCTATACGAGCAGTACTTC.

This clone turned up a few times. The rearrangement links TRBV25-1 to TRBJ1-4; 7 bases map to TRBD1. Losses at the gene ends were 7 bases for V and 6 bases for J; bases not matched to a gene: 14. The CDR3 is made up of 16 amino acids. The germline gives CDR1 MGHDK, CDR2 SYGVNS. CDR3 DNA: TGTGCCAGCATCCGCTGGGAGTTCAGGGGGTATGAAAAACTGTTTTTT. Protein sequence: CASIRWEFRGYEKLFF.

The table lists this clone with a few counts. V usage is TRBV7-3 and J usage is TRBJ2-1, with 7 positions matching TRBD1. The germline V gene encodes CDR1 SGHTA and CDR2 FQGTGA. Trimming took 5 bases from V and 6 from J; bases not matched to a gene: 4. This CDR3 is built from 13 residues. The DNA of the CDR3 is TGTGCCAGCAGCGGGAGACAGGGCAATGAGCAGTTCTTC. Its translation: CASSGRQGNEQFF. Full variable domain (missing parts from reference TRBV7-3 and TRBJ2-1): GAGVSQTPSNKVTEKGKYVELRCDPISGHTALYWYRQSLGQGPEFLIYFQGTGAADDSGLPNDRFFAVRPEGSVSTLKIQRTERGDSAVYLCASSGRQGNEQFFGPGTRLTVL.

V gene TRBV5-4 combines with J gene TRBJ1-2, with 12 bases that match TRBD1. After removal of 3 bases from V and 7 bases from J, the junction contained 4 bases not matched to a gene. From germline, CDR1 is SGHNT and CDR2 YYREEE (reference sequence). The CDR3 runs to 14 residues. The CDR3 loop reads CASSWGQGAGGYTF. CDR3 sequence (DNA): TGTGCCAGCAGCTGGGGACAGGGGGCCGGTGGCTACACCTTC. Full variable domain (outside the CDR3, taken from reference TRBV5-4 and TRBJ1-2): ETGVTQSPTHLIKTRGQQVTLRCSSQSGHNTVSWYQQALGQGPQFIFQYYREEENGRGNFPPRFSGLQFPNYSSELNVNALELDDSALYLCASSWGQGAGGYTFGSGTRLTVV.

The chain is built from TRBV5-1 and TRBJ2-5, with TRBD2 matching over 7 bases. Germline CDR1 and CDR2: SGHRS and YFSETQ. This CDR3 has 15 amino acids. Trimming cost V 4 bases and J 2 bases; bases outside gene matches: 8. CDR3 nucleotide sequence: TGCGCCAGCAGCCCTTCCTCGGGGGGACAAGAGACCCAGTACTTC. Amino acids: CASSPSSGGQETQYF.

The chain links TRBV14 to TRBJ2-1; D may be TRBD1 (7 bases). V lost 0 bases and J 3 bases, leaving 15 bases between the germline ends. This CDR3 is 17 amino acids long. The germline gives CDR1 SGHDN, CDR2 FVKESK. This chain's CDR3 is CASSQDWRDRFYNEQFF. The CDR3 DNA sequence: TGTGCCAGCAGCCAAGATTGGAGGGACAGATTCTACAATGAGCAGTTCTTC.

This clone was counted once. V is TRBV3-1 (or the pseudogene TRBV3-2) and J is TRBJ2-3, with a possible D match to TRBD1 (6 bases). Per the germline V gene, CDR1 is LGHDT and CDR2 is YNNKEL (reference sequence). The CDR3 extends over 15 amino acids. Trimming removed 4 bases from V and 4 bases from J, with 15 bases in between. The DNA of the CDR3 is TGTGCCAGCAGCCTGGGCTCTAGGGGGTCAGATACGCAGTATTTT. It yields the protein CASSLGSRGSDTQYF.